The T cell receptor beta chain under discussion was sequenced for a study of cytomegalovirus exposure and HLA in healthy donors. Across the whole study: Falling in the Caucasian-associated ancestry cluster were 81% of under 450 genotyped donors. Study-wide results and caveats: Researchers reported from a later analysis that most CMV-associated TCR beta chains appeared HLA-restricted. Cytomegalovirus status, reportedly, was diagnosed with high specificity and sensitivity by the classifier.

A note on this clone: Its matching antigen is unknown.

Both 60 Vbeta primers and 13 Jbeta primers went into the PCR. Method: immunoSEQ multiplex PCR; TCRdb's copy keeps in-frame clones and lacks some. The table records about 150,000 clones, approximately 69% of them present only once. Germline trimming cut 0 bases from V and 2 bases from J; bases unmatched to any gene: 4. Germline V CDR1 and CDR2: SGDLS, YYNGEE. The CDR3 is 16 amino acids. The origin of this receptor is a man under 40 in good health and CMV-seronegative. V usage is TRBV9 and J usage is TRBJ2-5, with TRBD2 identical over 10 bases. The sequenced sample was PBMCs. CDR3 bases: TGTGCCAGCAGCGTAGACCCAGCGGGGGGGCAAGAGACCCAGTACTTC. Translated: CASSVDPAGGQETQYF.